This T cell receptor (beta chain) was recovered during a study of T cell responses to AZD1222 COVID-19 vaccine. Broader study findings: Reportedly, nearly half of unique spike TCRs recognized epitopes outside B.1.351/B.1.1.7 mutations.

The CDR3 is 18 amino acids. In germline, CDR1 is SEHNR, CDR2 FQNEAQ (reference sequence). J gave up 2 bases and V 0 bases, and 8 bases lay outside the gene matches. Some clones are missing from TCRdb's copy, which holds only in-frame ones; the method was immunoSEQ multiplex PCR. Of 150,000 to 200,000 clones in the sample, approximately 90% were seen once. This clone was seen just once. Its matching antigen is unknown. Sequences were derived from peripheral blood, sampled 28 days after the second AZD1222 dose. The genes are TRBV7-9 and TRBJ2-7, with TRBD2 matching over 12 bases. The receptor's source is an adult who received the AZD1222 COVID-19 vaccine. CDR3: CASSLARTSGIGTYEQYF. The CDR3 nucleotides are TGTGCCAGCAGCTTAGCCCGGACTAGCGGGATAGGTACCTACGAGCAGTACTTC. The full variable domain, rest sourced from reference TRBV7-9 and TRBJ2-7, is DTGVSQNPRHKITKRGQNVTFRCDPISEHNRLYWYRQTLGQGPEFLTYFQNEAQLEKSRLLSDRFSAERPKGSFSTLEIQRTEQGDSAMYLCASSLARTSGIGTYEQYFGPGTRLTVT.